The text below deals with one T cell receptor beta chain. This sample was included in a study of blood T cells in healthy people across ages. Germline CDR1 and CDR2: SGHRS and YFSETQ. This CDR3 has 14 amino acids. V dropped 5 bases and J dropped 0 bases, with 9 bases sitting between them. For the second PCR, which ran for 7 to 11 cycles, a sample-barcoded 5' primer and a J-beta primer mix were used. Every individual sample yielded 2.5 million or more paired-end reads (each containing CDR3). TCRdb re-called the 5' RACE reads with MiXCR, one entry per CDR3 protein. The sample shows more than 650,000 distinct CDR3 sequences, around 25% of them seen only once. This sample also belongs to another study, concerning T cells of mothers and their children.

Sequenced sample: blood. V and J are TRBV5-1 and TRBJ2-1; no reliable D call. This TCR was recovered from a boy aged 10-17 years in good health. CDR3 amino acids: CASRTLSSYNEQFF. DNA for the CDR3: TGCGCCAGCAGAACTTTAAGCTCCTACAATGAGCAGTTCTTC.